This T cell receptor (beta chain) was sequenced in a study of identifying expanded T cells in peripheral blood. V was pared by 2 bases and J by 4 bases, with 5 bases between. Germline V lookup: CDR1 SGDLS, CDR2 YYNGEE. The CDR3 consists of 12 residues. Assay used: immunoSEQ multiplex PCR; TCRdb lists only in-frame clones, some missing. Altogether roughly 75,000 clones are present, approximately 87% being singletons, with the ten largest covering over 2.5%. The sample comprised blood. The clonotype comes from a person aged 18-70 years in good health. The chain employs TRBV9 and TRBJ2-3, with D unresolved. The CDR3 here is CASSVSADTQYF. In DNA, the CDR3 is TGTGCCAGCAGCGTCTCCGCAGATACGCAGTATTTT.